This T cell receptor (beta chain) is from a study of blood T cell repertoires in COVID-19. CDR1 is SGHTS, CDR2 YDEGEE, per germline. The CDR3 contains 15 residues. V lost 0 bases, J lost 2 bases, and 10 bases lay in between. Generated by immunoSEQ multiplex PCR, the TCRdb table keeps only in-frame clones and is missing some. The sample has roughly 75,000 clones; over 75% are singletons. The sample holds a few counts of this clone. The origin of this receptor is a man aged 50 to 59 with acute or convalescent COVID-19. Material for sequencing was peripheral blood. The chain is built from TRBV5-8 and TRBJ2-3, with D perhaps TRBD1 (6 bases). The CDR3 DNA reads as TGTGCCAGCAGCTTGGGACAGGCGAACACAGATACGCAGTATTTT. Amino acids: CASSLGQANTDTQYF. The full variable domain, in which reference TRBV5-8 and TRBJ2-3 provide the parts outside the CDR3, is EAGVTQSPTHLIKTRGQQATLRCSPISGHTSVYWYQQALGLGLQFLLWYDEGEERNRGNFPPRFSGRQFPNYSSELNVNALELEDSALYLCASSLGQANTDTQYFGPGTRLTVL.